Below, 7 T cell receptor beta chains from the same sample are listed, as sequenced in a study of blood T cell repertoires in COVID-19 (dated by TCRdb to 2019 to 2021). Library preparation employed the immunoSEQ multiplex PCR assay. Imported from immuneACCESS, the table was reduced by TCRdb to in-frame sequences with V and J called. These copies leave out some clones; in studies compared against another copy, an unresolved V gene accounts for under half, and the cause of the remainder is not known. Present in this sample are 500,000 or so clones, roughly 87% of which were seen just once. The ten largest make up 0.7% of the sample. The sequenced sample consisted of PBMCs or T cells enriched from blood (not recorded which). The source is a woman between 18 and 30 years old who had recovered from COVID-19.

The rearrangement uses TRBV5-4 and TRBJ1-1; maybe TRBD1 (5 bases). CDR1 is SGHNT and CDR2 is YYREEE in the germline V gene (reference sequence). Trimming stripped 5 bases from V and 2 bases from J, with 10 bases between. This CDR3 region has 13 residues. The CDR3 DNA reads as TGTGCCAGCAGACGGGGGTTTAACACTGAAGCTTTCTTT. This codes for CASRRGFNTEAFF.

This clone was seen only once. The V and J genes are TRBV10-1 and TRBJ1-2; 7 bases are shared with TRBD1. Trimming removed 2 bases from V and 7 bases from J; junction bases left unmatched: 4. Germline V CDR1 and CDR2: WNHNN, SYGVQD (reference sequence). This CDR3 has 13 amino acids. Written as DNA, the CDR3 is TGCGCCAGCAGTGAGGACAGGGAAAGTGGCTACACCTTC. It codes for CASSEDRESGYTF.

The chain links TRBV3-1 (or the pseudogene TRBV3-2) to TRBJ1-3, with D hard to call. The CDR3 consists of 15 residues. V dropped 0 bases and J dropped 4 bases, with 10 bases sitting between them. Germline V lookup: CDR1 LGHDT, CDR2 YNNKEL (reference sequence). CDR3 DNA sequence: TGTGCCAGCAGCCAAGATAACGCGCCAGGAAACACCATATATTTT. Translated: CASSQDNAPGNTIYF.

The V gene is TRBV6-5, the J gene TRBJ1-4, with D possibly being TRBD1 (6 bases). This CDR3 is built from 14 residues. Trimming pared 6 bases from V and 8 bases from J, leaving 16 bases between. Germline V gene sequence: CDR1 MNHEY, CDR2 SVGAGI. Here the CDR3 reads CASRNQGSGEKLFF. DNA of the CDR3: TGTGCCAGCAGGAACCAGGGGAGTGGAGAAAAACTGTTTTTT.

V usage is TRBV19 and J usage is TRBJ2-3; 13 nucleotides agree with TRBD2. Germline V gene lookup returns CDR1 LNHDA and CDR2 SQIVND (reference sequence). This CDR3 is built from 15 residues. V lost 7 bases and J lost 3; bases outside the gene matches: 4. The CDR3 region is CASNPGLAGTDTQYF. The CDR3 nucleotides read TGTGCCAGTAATCCGGGACTAGCGGGGACAGATACGCAGTATTTT.

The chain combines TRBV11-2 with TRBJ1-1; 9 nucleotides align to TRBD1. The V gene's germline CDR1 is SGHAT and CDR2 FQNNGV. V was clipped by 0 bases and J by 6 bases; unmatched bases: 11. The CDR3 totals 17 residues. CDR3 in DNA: TGTGCCAGCAGCTTAGATGGGACAGGGAAGAATTACGCTGAAGCTTTCTTT. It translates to CASSLDGTGKNYAEAFF.

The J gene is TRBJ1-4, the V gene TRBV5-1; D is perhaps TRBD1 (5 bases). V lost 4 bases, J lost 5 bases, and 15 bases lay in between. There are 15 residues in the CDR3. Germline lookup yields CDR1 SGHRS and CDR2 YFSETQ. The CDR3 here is CASSAEAGRNEKLFF. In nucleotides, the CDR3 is TGCGCCAGCAGCGCCGAGGCAGGGAGGAATGAAAAACTGTTTTTT.